Listed below are T cell receptor beta chains from one sample, sequenced in a study of T cell responses to AZD1222 COVID-19 vaccine. Only in-frame clones appear in the TCRdb table, and some are missing; sequencing was by immunoSEQ multiplex PCR. The sample has 150,000 to 200,000 clones, 92% seen once; the top ten hold 1% to 1.5%. Sequencing used peripheral blood, obtained 28 days after the second AZD1222 dose. These TCRs come from an adult who received the AZD1222 COVID-19 vaccine. Each CDR3 is given with its conserved first and last residue. Each record gives: D gene, J gene, CDR3 length, V gene, CDR3 protein, CDR3 DNA. The D gene is left open where the match is weak.

d_gene: NA
j_gene: TRBJ1-3
len: 15
v_gene: TRBV7-2
CDR3aa: CASSLAALSGNTIYF
CDR3nt: TGTGCCAGCAGCTTAGCAGCGCTCTCTGGAAACACCATATATTTT

d_gene: NA
j_gene: TRBJ1-1
len: 14
v_gene: TRBV3-1/TRBV3-2
CDR3aa: CASSQDWGNTEAFF
CDR3nt: TGTGCCAGCAGCCAAGATTGGGGGAACACTGAAGCTTTCTTT

d_gene: TRBD1
j_gene: TRBJ1-3
len: 16
v_gene: TRBV12-5
CDR3aa: CASGPPDRISGNTIYF
CDR3nt: TGTGCTAGTGGCCCCCCGGACAGGATCTCTGGAAACACCATATATTTT

d_gene: TRBD1
j_gene: TRBJ2-7
len: 15
v_gene: TRBV15
CDR3aa: CATSSPGTGNYEQYF
CDR3nt: TGTGCCACCAGCAGTCCCGGGACAGGTAACTACGAGCAGTACTTC

d_gene: TRBD2
j_gene: TRBJ2-1
len: 14
v_gene: TRBV2
CDR3aa: CASNLLAGDNEQFF
CDR3nt: TGTGCCAGCAACTTACTAGCGGGAGACAATGAGCAGTTCTTC

d_gene: NA
j_gene: TRBJ1-1
len: 13
v_gene: TRBV11-3
CDR3aa: CASSSQENTEAFF
CDR3nt: TGTGCCAGCAGCTCGCAGGAGAACACTGAAGCTTTCTTT

d_gene: NA
j_gene: TRBJ2-5
len: 13
v_gene: TRBV12-2
CDR3aa: CASRLLGQETQYF
CDR3nt: TGTGCAAGTCGCTTACTGGGGCAAGAGACCCAGTACTTC

d_gene: NA
j_gene: TRBJ1-6
len: 13
v_gene: TRBV6-4
CDR3aa: CASSDDYNSPLHF
CDR3nt: TGTGCCAGCAGTGACGACTATAATTCACCCCTCCACTTT

d_gene: TRBD1
j_gene: TRBJ1-2
len: 16
v_gene: TRBV19
CDR3aa: CASSIDYRGDTYGYTF
CDR3nt: TGTGCCAGTAGTATCGATTACAGGGGCGATACCTATGGCTACACCTTC

d_gene: NA
j_gene: TRBJ2-3
len: 15
v_gene: TRBV14
CDR3aa: CASSQLTRHTDTQYF
CDR3nt: TGTGCCAGCAGCCAACTCACCCGACACACAGATACGCAGTATTTT

d_gene: NA
j_gene: TRBJ1-6
len: 15
v_gene: TRBV5-4
CDR3aa: CASSLDSSYNSPLHF
CDR3nt: TGTGCCAGCAGCTTGGACAGCTCCTATAATTCACCCCTCCACTTT

d_gene: TRBD2
j_gene: TRBJ2-7
len: 15
v_gene: TRBV6-2/TRBV6-3
CDR3aa: CASSSGTSGPYEQYF
CDR3nt: TGTGCCAGCAGTTCCGGGACTAGCGGGCCCTACGAGCAGTACTTC

d_gene: NA
j_gene: TRBJ1-6
len: 16
v_gene: TRBV2
CDR3aa: CASVQGASSYNSPLHF
CDR3nt: TGTGCCAGTGTACAGGGTGCGAGCTCCTATAATTCACCCCTCCACTTT

d_gene: TRBD1
j_gene: TRBJ1-2
len: 13
v_gene: TRBV5-1
CDR3aa: CASSLASGGGYTF
CDR3nt: TGCGCCAGCAGCCTGGCGTCAGGGGGCGGCTACACCTTC

d_gene: TRBD1
j_gene: TRBJ1-6
len: 19
v_gene: TRBV6-4
CDR3aa: CASSERFLVRDRRHSPLHF
CDR3nt: TGTGCCAGCAGTGAAAGGTTTCTAGTCCGGGACAGGAGACATTCACCCCTCCACTTT

d_gene: TRBD1
j_gene: TRBJ1-4
len: 17
v_gene: TRBV6-1
CDR3aa: CASSETLQGATNEKLFF
CDR3nt: TGTGCCAGCAGTGAAACATTACAGGGGGCAACTAATGAAAAACTGTTTTTT

d_gene: TRBD1
j_gene: TRBJ2-7
len: 15
v_gene: TRBV27
CDR3aa: CASSRGGFNHYEQYF
CDR3nt: TGTGCCAGCAGCCGAGGGGGCTTCAACCACTACGAGCAGTACTTC

d_gene: TRBD1
j_gene: TRBJ2-2
len: 16
v_gene: TRBV24-1
CDR3aa: CATSDPGTGNTGELFF
CDR3nt: TGTGCCACCAGTGATCCCGGGACAGGGAACACCGGGGAGCTGTTTTTT

d_gene: NA
j_gene: TRBJ1-4
len: 16
v_gene: TRBV6-2/TRBV6-3
CDR3aa: CASSYSPGRQYEKLFF
CDR3nt: TGTGCCAGCAGTTACTCGCCCGGGCGTCAATATGAAAAACTGTTTTTT

d_gene: NA
j_gene: TRBJ1-1
len: 16
v_gene: TRBV5-6
CDR3aa: CASSLAQTGPLLEAFF
CDR3nt: TGTGCCAGCAGCTTGGCTCAGACTGGACCACTCCTTGAAGCTTTCTTT

d_gene: TRBD2
j_gene: TRBJ2-1
len: 15
v_gene: TRBV7-2
CDR3aa: CASSNALAGGHFEFF
CDR3nt: TGTGCCAGCAGCAACGCGCTAGCGGGGGGGCACTTTGAGTTCTTC

d_gene: TRBD1
j_gene: TRBJ1-1
len: 12
v_gene: TRBV30
CDR3aa: CAWRTGSPEAFF
CDR3nt: TGTGCCTGGAGGACAGGGAGCCCTGAAGCTTTCTTT

d_gene: NA
j_gene: TRBJ1-2
len: 14
v_gene: TRBV7-2
CDR3aa: CASSSGTQVGGYTF
CDR3nt: TGTGCCAGCAGCAGCGGGACACAGGTCGGGGGCTACACCTTC

d_gene: TRBD2
j_gene: TRBJ2-5
len: 13
v_gene: TRBV15
CDR3aa: CATSRDLRGEEYF
CDR3nt: TGTGCCACCAGCAGAGATCTCCGGGGGGAGGAGTACTTC

d_gene: NA
j_gene: TRBJ1-1
len: 15
v_gene: TRBV7-3
CDR3aa: CASSPTTGKIPEAFF
CDR3nt: TGTGCCAGCAGCCCCACCACAGGGAAAATCCCTGAAGCTTTCTTT

d_gene: TRBD1
j_gene: TRBJ2-7
len: 15
v_gene: TRBV6-6
CDR3aa: CASSLGQGGSDEQYF
CDR3nt: TGTGCCAGCAGTTTGGGACAGGGGGGATCGGACGAGCAGTACTTC

d_gene: TRBD1
j_gene: TRBJ1-1
len: 18
v_gene: TRBV28
CDR3aa: CASRISRGPSASHTEAFF
CDR3nt: TGTGCCAGCAGGATTAGTAGGGGGCCCTCAGCTTCGCACACTGAAGCTTTCTTT